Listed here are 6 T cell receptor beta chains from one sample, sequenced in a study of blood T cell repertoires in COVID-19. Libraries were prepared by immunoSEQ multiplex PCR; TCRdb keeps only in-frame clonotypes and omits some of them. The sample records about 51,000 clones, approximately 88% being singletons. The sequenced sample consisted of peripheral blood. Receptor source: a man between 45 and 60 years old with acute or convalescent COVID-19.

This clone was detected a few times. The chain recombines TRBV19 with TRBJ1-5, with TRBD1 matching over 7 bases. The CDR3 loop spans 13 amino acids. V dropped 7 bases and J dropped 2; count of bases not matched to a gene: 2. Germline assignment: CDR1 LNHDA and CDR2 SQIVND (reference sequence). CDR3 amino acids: CASNRGRNQPQHF. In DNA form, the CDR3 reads TGTGCCAGTAACAGGGGTCGCAATCAGCCCCAGCATTTT.

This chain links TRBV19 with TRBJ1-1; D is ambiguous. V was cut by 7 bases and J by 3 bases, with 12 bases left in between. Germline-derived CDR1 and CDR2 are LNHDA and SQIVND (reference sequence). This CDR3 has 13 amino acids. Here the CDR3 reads CASKAQGDTEAFF. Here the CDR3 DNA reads TGTGCCAGTAAAGCACAAGGAGACACTGAAGCTTTCTTT.

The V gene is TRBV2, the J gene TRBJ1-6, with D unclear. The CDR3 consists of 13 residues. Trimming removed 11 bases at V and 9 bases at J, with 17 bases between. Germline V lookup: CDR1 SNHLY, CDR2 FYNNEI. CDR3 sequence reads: CAGMGTEGSPLHF. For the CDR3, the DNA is TGTGCCGGGATGGGAACAGAGGGTTCACCCCTCCACTTT.

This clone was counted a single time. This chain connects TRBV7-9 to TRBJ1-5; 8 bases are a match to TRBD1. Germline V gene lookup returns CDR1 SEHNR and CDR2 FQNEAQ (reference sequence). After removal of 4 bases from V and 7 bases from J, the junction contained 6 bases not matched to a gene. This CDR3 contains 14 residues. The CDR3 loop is CASSSTGGGQPQHF. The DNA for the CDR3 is TGTGCCAGCAGCTCTACAGGGGGGGGACAGCCCCAGCATTTT.

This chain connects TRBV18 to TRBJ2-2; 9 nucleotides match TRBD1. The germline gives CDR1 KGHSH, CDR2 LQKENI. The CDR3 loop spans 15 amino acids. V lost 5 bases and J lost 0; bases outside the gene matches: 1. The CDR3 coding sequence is TGTGCCAGCTCAGGGACAGGGACGAACACCGGGGAGCTGTTTTTT. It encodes CASSGTGTNTGELFF.

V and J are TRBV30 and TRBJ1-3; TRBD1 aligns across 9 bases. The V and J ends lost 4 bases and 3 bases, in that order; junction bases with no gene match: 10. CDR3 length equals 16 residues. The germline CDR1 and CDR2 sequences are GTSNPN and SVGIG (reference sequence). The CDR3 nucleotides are TGTGCCTGGACCCCGGACAGGGGCAATATTGGAAACACCATATATTTT. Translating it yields CAWTPDRGNIGNTIYF.